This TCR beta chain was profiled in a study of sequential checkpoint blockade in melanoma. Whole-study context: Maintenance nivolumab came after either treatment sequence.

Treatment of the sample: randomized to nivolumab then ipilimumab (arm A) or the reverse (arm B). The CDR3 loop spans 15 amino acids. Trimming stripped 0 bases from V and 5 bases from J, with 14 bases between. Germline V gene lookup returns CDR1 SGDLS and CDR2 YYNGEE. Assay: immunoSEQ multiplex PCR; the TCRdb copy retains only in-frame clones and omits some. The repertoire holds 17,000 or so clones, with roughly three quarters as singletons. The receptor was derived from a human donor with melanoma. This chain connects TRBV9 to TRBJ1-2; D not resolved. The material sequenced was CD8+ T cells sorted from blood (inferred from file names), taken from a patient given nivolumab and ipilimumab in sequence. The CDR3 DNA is TGTGCCAGCAGCGTAGACCTAGAGACCGGGTATGGCTACACCTTC. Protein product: CASSVDLETGYGYTF.